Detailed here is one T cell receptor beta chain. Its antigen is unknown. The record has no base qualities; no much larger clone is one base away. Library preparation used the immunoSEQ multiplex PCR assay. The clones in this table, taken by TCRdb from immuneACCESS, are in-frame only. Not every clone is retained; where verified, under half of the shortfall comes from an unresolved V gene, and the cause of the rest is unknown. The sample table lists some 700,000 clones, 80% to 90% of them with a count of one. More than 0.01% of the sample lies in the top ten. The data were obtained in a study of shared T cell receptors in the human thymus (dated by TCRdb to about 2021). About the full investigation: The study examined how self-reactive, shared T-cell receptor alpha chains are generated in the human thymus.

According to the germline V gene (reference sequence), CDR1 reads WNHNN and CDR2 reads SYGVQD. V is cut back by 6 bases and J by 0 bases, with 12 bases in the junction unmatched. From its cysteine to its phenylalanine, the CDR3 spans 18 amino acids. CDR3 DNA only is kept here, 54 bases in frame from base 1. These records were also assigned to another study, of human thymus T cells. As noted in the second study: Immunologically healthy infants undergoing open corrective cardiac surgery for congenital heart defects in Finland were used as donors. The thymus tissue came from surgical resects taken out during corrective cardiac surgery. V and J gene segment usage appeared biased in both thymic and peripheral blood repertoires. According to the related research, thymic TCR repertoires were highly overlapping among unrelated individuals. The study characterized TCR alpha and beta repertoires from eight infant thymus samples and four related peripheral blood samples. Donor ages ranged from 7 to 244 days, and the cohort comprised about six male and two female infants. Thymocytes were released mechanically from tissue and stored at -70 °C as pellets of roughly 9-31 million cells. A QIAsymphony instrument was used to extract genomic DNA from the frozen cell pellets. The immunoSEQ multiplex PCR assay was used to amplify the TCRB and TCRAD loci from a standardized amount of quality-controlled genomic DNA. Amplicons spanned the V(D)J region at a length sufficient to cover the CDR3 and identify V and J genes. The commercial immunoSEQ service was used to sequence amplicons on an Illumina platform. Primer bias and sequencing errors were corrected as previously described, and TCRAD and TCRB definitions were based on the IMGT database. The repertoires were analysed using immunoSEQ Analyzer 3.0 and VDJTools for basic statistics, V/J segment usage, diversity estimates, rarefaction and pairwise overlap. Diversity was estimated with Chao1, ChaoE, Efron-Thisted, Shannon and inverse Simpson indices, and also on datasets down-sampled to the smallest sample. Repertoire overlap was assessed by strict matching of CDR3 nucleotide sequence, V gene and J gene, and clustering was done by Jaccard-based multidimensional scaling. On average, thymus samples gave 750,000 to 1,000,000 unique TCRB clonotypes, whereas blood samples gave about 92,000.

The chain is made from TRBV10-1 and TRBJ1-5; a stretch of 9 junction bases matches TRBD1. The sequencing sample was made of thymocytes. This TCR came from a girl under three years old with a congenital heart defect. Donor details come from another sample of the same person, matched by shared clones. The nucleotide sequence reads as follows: TGCGCCAGCAGCCTCCGGGACAGGGTGGGCTATAGCAATCAGCCCCAGCATTTT. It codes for CASSLRDRVGYSNQPQHF.